The text below deals with one TCR beta chain. This CDR3 is built from 16 residues. Germline V gives CDR1 SGHRS, CDR2 YFSETQ. J lost 2 bases, V lost 0 bases, and 5 bases had no gene match. The data were taken from a study of shared clonotypes between healthy human individuals. CD45RO-negative CD8 cells positively selected for CCR7 made up the naive population, which excluded terminally differentiated effector memory CD45RA+ cells. The table came from immunoSEQ multiplex PCR; TCRdb's copy has only in-frame clones and leaves some out. The data hold some 2,100,000 clones, with under 95% observed a single time.

The chain carries TRBV5-1 and TRBJ2-7; 10 bases are a match to TRBD2. Sequenced: naive CD8+ T cells from PBMCs. The source is a man aged 18 to 30 in good health. Some clones in this sample may be carry-over from other donors' samples. The CDR3 protein is CASSLGGLAETYEQYF. The CDR3 DNA follows: TGCGCCAGCAGCTTGGGCGGACTAGCGGAGACCTACGAGCAGTACTTC.